The present T cell receptor beta chain was sequenced within a study of follicular helper T cells after annual influenza vaccination. As for the study in general: For some subjects, blood spans the 2013-2014, 2014-2015 and 2015-2016 annual vaccinations. The study, taken as a whole, reports: ICOS+CD38+ cTfh clonality change tracked circulating plasmablast frequency change.

The time point is: 2015-2016 season, pre-vaccination. Before and after seasonal inactivated influenza vaccination, adults gave blood for sorting CD4 subsets for sequencing. Germline V lookup: CDR1 MNHEY, CDR2 SVGAGI. This CDR3 contains 15 residues. V lost 5 bases and J lost 5, with 15 bases in between. This clone came up once. Its target is not known. Generated by immunoSEQ multiplex PCR, the TCRdb table keeps only in-frame clones and is missing some. The data show under 7,000 clones, 82% seen once. V and J are TRBV6-5 and TRBJ1-4, with D perhaps TRBD1 (5 bases). The sequencing used CXCR5- memory CD4+ T cells sorted from blood, collected on the day of influenza vaccination. The TCR was taken from an adult who received the influenza vaccine. CDR3 nucleotides: TGTGCCAGCAGTCCCGGATGGGACGGAAATGAAAAACTGTTTTTT. Protein product: CASSPGWDGNEKLFF.